The subject of this entry is one T cell receptor beta chain. This entry comes from a study of control samples from healthy donors and cancer patients. Data came from immunoSEQ multiplex PCR; TCRdb stores just in-frame clones and leaves some out. Of around 150,000 clones detected, about 94% appear once; the ten largest clones hold over 6.5%. Per the germline V gene, CDR1 is MNHEY and CDR2 is SVGEGT. V dropped 6 bases and J dropped 5; count of bases not matched to a gene: 13. This CDR3 has 17 residues. Sequencing input: blood. The rearrangement joins TRBV6-2 or TRBV6-3 to TRBJ2-1, with 10 bases fitting TRBD2. This clonotype was sampled from a woman aged 40 to 50 in good health. CDR3 nucleotide sequence: TGTGCCAGCAGCTTAACGCTACTAGCGGGGCCTAACAATGAGCAGTTCTTC. Amino acid sequence: CASSLTLLAGPNNEQFF.